This T cell receptor beta chain is drawn from a study of blood T cell repertoires in COVID-19 (dated by TCRdb to 2020 to 2022). With respect to the entire study: The collaborator samples originated in the United States, Italy and Spain and spanned the acute and convalescent phases of COVID-19. The prospective study material was composed of cDNA or gDNA derived from T cells, B-cell-depleted T cells, or PBMCs. Deeply sampled blood TCRbeta repertoires from subjects exposed to, actively infected with, or recovered from COVID-19 were included in the dataset. The repertoires were made available in a free public database intended to serve as a resource for research on the immune response to SARS-CoV-2. The samples were drawn from the first 160 participants of the ongoing ImmuneRACE study and from 1,200 or so subjects provided by 6 global collaborators. A de-identified subject ID, COVID-19 status, age in years and sex were almost always included in the sample metadata. Where HLA class I and class II types were available, the types were taken from metadata supplied by the sample provider, not from assay-based typing.

The germline V gene gives CDR1 as LGHNT and CDR2 as FRNRAP. The CDR3 spans 15 residues, from the cysteine through the phenylalanine. The retained sequence is limited to the CDR3, 45 bases, with the frame set at the first base. V and J are trimmed by 1 base and 5 bases, and the gene matches miss 6 bases of the junction. TCRbeta CDR3 regions were amplified from genomic DNA using the immunoSEQ Assay, a bias-controlled multiplex PCR. The study's own analysis went as follows. Within the assay, amplification of reference gene primers was used to estimate how many nucleated cells each sample contained. Sequence reads were collapsed and filtered to measure the absolute abundance of every unique TCRbeta CDR3 rearrangement. For each sample, productive Simpson clonality was calculated as the square root of Simpson's diversity index over productive rearrangements. Imported from immuneACCESS, the table was reduced by TCRdb to in-frame sequences with V and J called. These copies leave out some clones; in studies compared against another copy, an unresolved V gene accounts for under half, and the cause of the remainder is not known. The V and J calls and clone size are taken from that table; D and trimming were inferred from the DNA. In all, the sample holds 110,000 to 150,000 clones, and 80% to 90% of those were seen once. Of the sample, roughly 10% falls within the top ten clones.

Participants in the prospective study were aged about 18 to 95 years, lived in under 30 United States geographic areas, and enrolled through a virtual design. In the prospective study, participants were assigned to cohorts based on the clinical history participants reported in a screening survey and a study questionnaire. ImmuneRACE Cohort 3 recovered participants were defined by two consecutive negative NP/OP PCR tests, healthcare professional clearance, or symptom resolution. Each participant in the prospective study had whole blood, serum and a nasopharyngeal or oropharyngeal swab collected by mobile phlebotomists. Over a roughly 2-month period, participants in the prospective study had the option of providing additional blood draws and questionnaires. Blood samples from the prospective study were shipped frozen or at room temperature prior to DNA extraction. General conclusions and limits of the study: How much clinical and demographic metadata was included differed by source and by participant, and the metadata was provided uncurated.

About this clone itself: Its antigen has not been determined. Base quality data are lacking; no much larger clone is found one base away.

The clonotype originates from a man aged 55 to 70 who had recovered from COVID-19. The chain was built from TRBV12-5 and TRBJ1-2, and 8 bases in between align with TRBD1. Sequences were obtained from PBMCs or T cells enriched from blood (not recorded which). The CDR3 in this case is CASGLGDRPLYGYTF. The sequenced DNA is TGTGCTAGTGGTTTGGGGGACAGGCCATTGTATGGCTACACCTTC. Beyond the CDR3, the reference TRBV12-5 and TRBJ1-2 genes provide the residues; the full variable domain reads: DARVTQTPRHKVTEMGQEVTMRCQPILGHNTVFWYRQTMMQGLELLAYFRNRAPLDDSGMPKDRFSAEMPDATLATLKIQPSEPRDSAVYFCASGLGDRPLYGYTFGSGTRLTVV.